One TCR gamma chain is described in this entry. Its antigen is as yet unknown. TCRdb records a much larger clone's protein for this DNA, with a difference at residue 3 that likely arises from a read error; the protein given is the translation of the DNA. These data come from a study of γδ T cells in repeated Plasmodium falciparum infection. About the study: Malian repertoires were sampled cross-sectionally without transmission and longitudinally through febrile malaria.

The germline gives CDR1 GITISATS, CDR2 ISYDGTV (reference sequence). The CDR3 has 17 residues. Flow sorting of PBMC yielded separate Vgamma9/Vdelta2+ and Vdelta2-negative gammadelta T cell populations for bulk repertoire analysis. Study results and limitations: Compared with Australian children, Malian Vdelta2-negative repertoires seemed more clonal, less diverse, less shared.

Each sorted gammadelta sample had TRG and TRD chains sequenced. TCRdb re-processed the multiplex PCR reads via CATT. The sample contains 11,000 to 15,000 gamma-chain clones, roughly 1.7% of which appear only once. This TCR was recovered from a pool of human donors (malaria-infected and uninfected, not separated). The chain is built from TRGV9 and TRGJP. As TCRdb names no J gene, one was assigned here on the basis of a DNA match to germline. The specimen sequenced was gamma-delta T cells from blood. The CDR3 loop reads CAMWEVKAKLGKKIKVF. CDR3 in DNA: TGTGCCATGTGGGAGGTGAAGGCCAAGTTGGGCAAAAAAATCAAGGTATTT.